Listed below are T cell receptor beta chains from one sample, sequenced in a study of CXCR3-negative and CXCR3-positive naive CD8 T cells. TCRdb reprocessed the 5' RACE reads and keeps a single row for each CDR3 protein, giving no DNA. In all, the sample yields tens of thousands of distinct CDR3 sequences. Source material: naive CXCR3- CD8+ T cells from blood. Receptor source: a human donor in good health. Some clones in this sample may be carry-over from other donors' samples. The CDR3 runs from the conserved cysteine through the conserved F or W. Fields, in order: J gene, clone size, V gene, CDR3 protein. Size values are once, few and many counts, or a class for expanded clones, and some rows have none.

TRBJ2-7	NA	TRBV7-6	CASSLASSAGYDEQYF
TRBJ2-2	NA	TRBV6-2/TRBV6-3	CASSDRLSNTGELFF
TRBJ1-6	medium-sized	TRBV6-5	CASSRDRDRGRSPLHF
TRBJ2-3	NA	TRBV2	CASNRGGGTDTQYF
TRBJ2-3	NA	TRBV28	CASSLGASGSTDTQYF
TRBJ2-7	NA	TRBV7-2	CASSFPSGPAYEQYF
TRBJ2-7	NA	TRBV28	CASSTTGLPYEQYF
TRBJ2-2	NA	TRBV29-1	CSVVGWTGELFF
TRBJ2-5	NA	TRBV6-2/TRBV6-3	CASSYVSRRETQYF
TRBJ2-2	NA	TRBV29-1	CSVEQPGELFF
TRBJ2-1	NA	TRBV12-3/TRBV12-4	CASSSDGESYNEQFF
TRBJ2-7	NA	TRBV28	CASSPRTGNYEQYF
TRBJ2-2	NA	TRBV6-5	CHTSGGAGELFF